A selection of T cell receptor beta chains follows, all from one sample in a study of OX40 agonist ivuxolimab in advanced cancers. Clones were sequenced by immunoSEQ multiplex PCR, and TCRdb holds only the in-frame ones, with some missing. This sample has 9,500 to 15,000 clones; around four fifths occur once, and the top ten carry about 21%. The material sequenced was CD4+ or CD8+ T cells sorted from blood, taken in a trial of the OX40 agonist ivuxolimab. The receptors stem from an adult with an advanced solid tumor such as melanoma, head and neck, liver or kidney cancer. The CDR3 runs from the conserved cysteine through the conserved F or W. D genes are given only for firm matches. Expanded clones get a size class; other rows say once, few or many, or leave the size out.

CDR3nt: TGTGCCAGTAAGGGGACAAACTATGGCTACACCTTC
CDR3aa: CASKGTNYGYTF
abundance: once
j_gene: TRBJ1-2
d_gene: .
v_gene: TRBV6-9

CDR3nt: TGTGCCAGCAGTCTCCTCCAGGGGGGTGAGCAGTTCTTC
CDR3aa: CASSLLQGGEQFF
abundance: .
j_gene: TRBJ2-1
d_gene: .
v_gene: TRBV6-6

CDR3nt: TGTGCCAGCAGTTTATGGGCTAGCGGGGAAAAACTGTACTTC
CDR3aa: CASSLWASGEKLYF
abundance: .
j_gene: TRBJ2-7
d_gene: TRBD2
v_gene: TRBV28

CDR3nt: TGCGCCAGCAGCCAAGATCTGGGGGCTTGGACTGAAGCTTTCTTT
CDR3aa: CASSQDLGAWTEAFF
abundance: .
j_gene: TRBJ1-1
d_gene: .
v_gene: TRBV4-3

CDR3nt: TGTGCCAGCAGTGCCCCGGGACTAGCGGGGCTCCAAGAGACCCAGTACTTC
CDR3aa: CASSAPGLAGLQETQYF
abundance: .
j_gene: TRBJ2-5
d_gene: TRBD2
v_gene: TRBV27

CDR3nt: TGTGCCAGTAGTATAGTGGCAGGGTCGGCCTACGAGCAGTACTTC
CDR3aa: CASSIVAGSAYEQYF
abundance: .
j_gene: TRBJ2-7
d_gene: .
v_gene: TRBV19

CDR3nt: TGTGCCAGCAGCTTAGGGGCAGGGGGGCCCTACGAGCAGTACTTC
CDR3aa: CASSLGAGGPYEQYF
abundance: .
j_gene: TRBJ2-7
d_gene: .
v_gene: TRBV7-9

CDR3nt: TGTGCCAGCAGCTCGGGGGGGAACTATGGCTACACCTTC
CDR3aa: CASSSGGNYGYTF
abundance: .
j_gene: TRBJ1-2
d_gene: .
v_gene: TRBV7-9

CDR3nt: TGTGCCAGCAGCCAATCGGCATCCGTCTCCTACAATGAGCAGTTCTTC
CDR3aa: CASSQSASVSYNEQFF
abundance: .
j_gene: TRBJ2-1
d_gene: .
v_gene: TRBV9

CDR3nt: TGTGCCAGCAGCTCCGGGACAGGGCCTTACGAGCAGTACTTC
CDR3aa: CASSSGTGPYEQYF
abundance: .
j_gene: TRBJ2-7
d_gene: TRBD1
v_gene: TRBV5-6

CDR3nt: TGCAGCGTTCTTACCAGGGCGTCCTACGAGCAGTACTTC
CDR3aa: CSVLTRASYEQYF
abundance: .
j_gene: TRBJ2-7
d_gene: .
v_gene: TRBV29-1

CDR3nt: TGTGCCAGCAGCCAAGATTACACTAGTCTCACAGATACGCAGTATTTT
CDR3aa: CASSQDYTSLTDTQYF
abundance: once
j_gene: TRBJ2-3
d_gene: .
v_gene: TRBV4-2

CDR3nt: TGCGCCAGCAGCCACCCTGGGGGCGACGAGCAGTACTTC
CDR3aa: CASSHPGGDEQYF
abundance: .
j_gene: TRBJ2-7
d_gene: .
v_gene: TRBV4-1

CDR3nt: TGTGCCAGCAGTTACGCACAGGGGATTTACGAGCAGTACTTC
CDR3aa: CASSYAQGIYEQYF
abundance: .
j_gene: TRBJ2-7
d_gene: TRBD1
v_gene: TRBV6-5

CDR3nt: TGTGCCAGCAGTTTTCAGGCAGGTGAGGTCTCTGGGGCCAACGTCCTGACTTTC
CDR3aa: CASSFQAGEVSGANVLTF
abundance: .
j_gene: TRBJ2-6
d_gene: .
v_gene: TRBV27

CDR3nt: TGTGCCAGCTACTCAGGGGGCCTCGAGCAGTACTTC
CDR3aa: CASYSGGLEQYF
abundance: .
j_gene: TRBJ2-7
d_gene: TRBD1
v_gene: TRBV5-6

CDR3nt: TGTGCCAGCAGCAGACGGGGGGGAATCACAGATACGCAGTATTTT
CDR3aa: CASSRRGGITDTQYF
abundance: .
j_gene: TRBJ2-3
d_gene: TRBD2
v_gene: TRBV5-4

CDR3nt: TGTGCCAGCAGTTTAGGACAGGGATTGAGGTTCCCCGCCGGGGAGCTGTTTTTT
CDR3aa: CASSLGQGLRFPAGELFF
abundance: .
j_gene: TRBJ2-2
d_gene: TRBD1
v_gene: TRBV27

CDR3nt: TGTGCCAGCAGCGTAGTGGGCAGGGGGCATGAGCAGTTCTTC
CDR3aa: CASSVVGRGHEQFF
abundance: .
j_gene: TRBJ2-1
d_gene: TRBD1
v_gene: TRBV9

CDR3nt: TGTGCCAGTAGTATGGAGCGGGGGGGGACCAACACTGAAGCTTTCTTT
CDR3aa: CASSMERGGTNTEAFF
abundance: .
j_gene: TRBJ1-1
d_gene: .
v_gene: TRBV19

CDR3nt: TGTGCCAGCAGCCTAGGTATCAATGAGCAGTTCTTC
CDR3aa: CASSLGINEQFF
abundance: .
j_gene: TRBJ2-1
d_gene: .
v_gene: TRBV7-2

CDR3nt: TGTGCCAGCAGTTTGCTGGGCAGTACCTACGAGCAGTACTTC
CDR3aa: CASSLLGSTYEQYF
abundance: .
j_gene: TRBJ2-7
d_gene: .
v_gene: TRBV27

CDR3nt: TGTGCCAGTAGTATAGACGGCGGAGTCTCCTACAATGAGCAGTTCTTC
CDR3aa: CASSIDGGVSYNEQFF
abundance: .
j_gene: TRBJ2-1
d_gene: .
v_gene: TRBV19

CDR3nt: TGCGCCAGCAGCCAATCGCAAGCGGGAGGACCGTACAATGAGCAGTTCTTC
CDR3aa: CASSQSQAGGPYNEQFF
abundance: few
j_gene: TRBJ2-1
d_gene: TRBD2
v_gene: TRBV4-1

CDR3nt: TGTGCCAGCAGCTTATATTCGACAGGGGGAACTGAAAAACTGTTTTTT
CDR3aa: CASSLYSTGGTEKLFF
abundance: once
j_gene: TRBJ1-4
d_gene: TRBD1
v_gene: TRBV7-8

CDR3nt: TGTGCCAGCAGCGTAGTGGCGGGAGCCTACAATGAGCAGTTCTTC
CDR3aa: CASSVVAGAYNEQFF
abundance: .
j_gene: TRBJ2-1
d_gene: TRBD2
v_gene: TRBV9

CDR3nt: TGTGCCAGCAGCTCCGGGACCTCGTCCACTGAAGCTTTCTTT
CDR3aa: CASSSGTSSTEAFF
abundance: .
j_gene: TRBJ1-1
d_gene: .
v_gene: TRBV11-2

CDR3nt: TGTGCCAGCACCGAAGGGACAGGGGTAGCTGGCTACACCTTC
CDR3aa: CASTEGTGVAGYTF
abundance: .
j_gene: TRBJ1-2
d_gene: TRBD1
v_gene: TRBV5-6

CDR3nt: TGTGCCAGCAGCTTTGGGGGGGCAGGCGGCTACACCTTC
CDR3aa: CASSFGGAGGYTF
abundance: .
j_gene: TRBJ1-2
d_gene: .
v_gene: TRBV7-6

CDR3nt: TGTGCCTGGAGGACAGTGTATGGCTACACCTTC
CDR3aa: CAWRTVYGYTF
abundance: .
j_gene: TRBJ1-2
d_gene: .
v_gene: TRBV30

CDR3nt: TGTGCCAGCAGTTTACGACAGGAGCAGTACTTC
CDR3aa: CASSLRQEQYF
abundance: .
j_gene: TRBJ2-7
d_gene: .
v_gene: TRBV28

CDR3nt: TGTGCCACCAGCAGGACTAGGTGGGGTGAGCAGTTCTTC
CDR3aa: CATSRTRWGEQFF
abundance: .
j_gene: TRBJ2-1
d_gene: .
v_gene: TRBV15

CDR3nt: TGCGCCAGCAGCCCCGGGACTAGCGGGAGGCAAGGTAACAATGAGCAGTTCTTC
CDR3aa: CASSPGTSGRQGNNEQFF
abundance: .
j_gene: TRBJ2-1
d_gene: TRBD2
v_gene: TRBV5-1

CDR3nt: TGTGCCAGCAGCTTCCCCCTAAGCTCCTACAATGAGCAGTTCTTC
CDR3aa: CASSFPLSSYNEQFF
abundance: .
j_gene: TRBJ2-1
d_gene: .
v_gene: TRBV11-2

CDR3nt: TGTGCCAGCAGCACCGGGACCGGGACAGGCCTCCGTGAGCAGTACTTC
CDR3aa: CASSTGTGTGLREQYF
abundance: .
j_gene: TRBJ2-7
d_gene: TRBD1
v_gene: TRBV27

CDR3nt: TGTGCCAGCTCACCAGTAGGGACTAGCGGGAGAACGAATAAGGACGAGCAGTACTTC
CDR3aa: CASSPVGTSGRTNKDEQYF
abundance: .
j_gene: TRBJ2-7
d_gene: TRBD2
v_gene: TRBV18

CDR3nt: TGTGCCATCTCGGGACTAGCTGGGACAGATACGCAGTATTTT
CDR3aa: CAISGLAGTDTQYF
abundance: .
j_gene: TRBJ2-3
d_gene: TRBD2
v_gene: TRBV10-3

CDR3nt: TGTGCCTGGAGTCAACCCTACAATGAGCAGTTCTTC
CDR3aa: CAWSQPYNEQFF
abundance: .
j_gene: TRBJ2-1
d_gene: .
v_gene: TRBV30

CDR3nt: .
CDR3aa: CASSFFGQSNQPQHF
abundance: .
j_gene: TRBJ1-5
d_gene: .
v_gene: TRBV27

CDR3nt: TGTGCCAGCAGCTTGGGACTAGCGGGACCATACAATGAGCAGTTCTTC
CDR3aa: CASSLGLAGPYNEQFF
abundance: .
j_gene: TRBJ2-1
d_gene: TRBD2
v_gene: TRBV5-4

CDR3nt: TGTGCCAGCAGTTACTTTGCAGGGGGCGCGGATGGCTACACCTTC
CDR3aa: CASSYFAGGADGYTF
abundance: .
j_gene: TRBJ1-2
d_gene: TRBD1
v_gene: TRBV6-5

CDR3nt: TGTGCCAGCAGTGAAGGGACCCTCGGGAGCAATGAGCAGTTCTTC
CDR3aa: CASSEGTLGSNEQFF
abundance: .
j_gene: TRBJ2-1
d_gene: .
v_gene: TRBV6-4

CDR3nt: TGCAGTGCCAGACGGCTTTATGGCTACACCTTC
CDR3aa: CSARRLYGYTF
abundance: .
j_gene: TRBJ1-2
d_gene: .
v_gene: TRBV20-1

CDR3nt: TGTGCCAGCACCTCAGGGGACAGCCAAAACCCCACAGATACGCAGTATTTT
CDR3aa: CASTSGDSQNPTDTQYF
abundance: .
j_gene: TRBJ2-3
d_gene: TRBD1
v_gene: TRBV7-9

CDR3nt: TGCGCCAGCAGCTTGATACTAGCGGGAGGCAACTACAATGAGCAGTTCTTC
CDR3aa: CASSLILAGGNYNEQFF
abundance: .
j_gene: TRBJ2-1
d_gene: TRBD2
v_gene: TRBV5-1